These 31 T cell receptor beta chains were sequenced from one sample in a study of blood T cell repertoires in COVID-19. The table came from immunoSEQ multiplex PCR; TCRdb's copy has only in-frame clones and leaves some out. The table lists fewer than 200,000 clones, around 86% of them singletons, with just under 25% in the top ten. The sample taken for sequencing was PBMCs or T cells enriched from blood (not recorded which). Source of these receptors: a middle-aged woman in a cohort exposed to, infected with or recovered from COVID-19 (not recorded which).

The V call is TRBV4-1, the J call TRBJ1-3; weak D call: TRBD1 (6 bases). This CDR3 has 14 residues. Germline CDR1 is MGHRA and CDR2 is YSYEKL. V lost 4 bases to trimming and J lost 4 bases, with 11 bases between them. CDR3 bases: TGCGCCAGCAGCCCAGGGGAGAGAGGAAACACCATATATTTT. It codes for CASSPGERGNTIYF.

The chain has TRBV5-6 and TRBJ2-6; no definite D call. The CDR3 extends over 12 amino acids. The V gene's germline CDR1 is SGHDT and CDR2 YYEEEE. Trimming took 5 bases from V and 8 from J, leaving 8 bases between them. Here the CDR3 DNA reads TGTGCCAGCAGACGCCAGTCCAACGTCCTGACTTTC. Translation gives CASRRQSNVLTF.

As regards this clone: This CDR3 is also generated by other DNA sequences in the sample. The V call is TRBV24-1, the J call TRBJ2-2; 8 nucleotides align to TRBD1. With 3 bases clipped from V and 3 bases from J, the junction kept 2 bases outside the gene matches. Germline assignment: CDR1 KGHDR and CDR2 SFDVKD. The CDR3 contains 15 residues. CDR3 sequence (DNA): TGTGCCACCAGTGATCTGGACAGGGACACCGGGGAGCTGTTTTTT. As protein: CATSDLDRDTGELFF.

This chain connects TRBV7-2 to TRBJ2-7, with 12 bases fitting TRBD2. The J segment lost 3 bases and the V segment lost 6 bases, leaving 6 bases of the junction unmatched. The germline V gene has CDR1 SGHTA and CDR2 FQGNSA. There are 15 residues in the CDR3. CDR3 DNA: TGTGCCAGCAGTTCGCTAGCGGGAGGGTACTACGAGCAGTACTTC. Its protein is CASSSLAGGYYEQYF.

In DNA, the CDR3 is TGTGCCAGCAGCGTTTTTGGACTGAGCTCCTACAATGAGCAGTTCTTC. This gives the protein CASSVFGLSSYNEQFF. The genes are TRBV9 and TRBJ2-1, with a weak D call TRBD2 (5 bases). The length of the CDR3 is 16 residues. V lost 2 bases and J 0 bases, leaving 12 bases between the germline ends. CDR1 SGDLS and CDR2 YYNGEE come from the germline V gene.

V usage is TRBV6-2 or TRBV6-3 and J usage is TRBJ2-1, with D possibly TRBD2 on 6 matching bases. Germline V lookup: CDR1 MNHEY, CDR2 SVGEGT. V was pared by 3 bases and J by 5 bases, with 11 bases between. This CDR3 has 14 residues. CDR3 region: CASSYLGTHNEQFF. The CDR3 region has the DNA TGTGCCAGCAGTTATCTAGGGACTCACAATGAGCAGTTCTTC.

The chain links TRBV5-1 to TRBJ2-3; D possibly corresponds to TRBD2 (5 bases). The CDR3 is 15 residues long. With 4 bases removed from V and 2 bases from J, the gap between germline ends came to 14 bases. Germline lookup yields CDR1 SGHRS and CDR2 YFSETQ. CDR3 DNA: TGCGCCAGCAGCCCGCGGGTCCTCTTCACAGATACGCAGTATTTT. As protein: CASSPRVLFTDTQYF.

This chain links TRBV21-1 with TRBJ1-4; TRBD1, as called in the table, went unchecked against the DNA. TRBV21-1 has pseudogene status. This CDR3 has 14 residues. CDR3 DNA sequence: TGTGCCAGCAGCCGGGACAGGGGTTTAGGAAAACTGTTTTTT. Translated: CASSRDRGLGKLFF.

The CDR3, as DNA: TGTGCCAGCAGCTTATACAGAAACCTAAATCAGCCCCAGCATTTT. Its protein is CASSLYRNLNQPQHF. This chain joins TRBV7-2 and TRBJ1-5; D is ambiguous. This CDR3 spans 15 amino acids. From germline, CDR1 is SGHTA and CDR2 FQGNSA. Trimming pared 2 bases from V and 4 bases from J, leaving 12 bases between.

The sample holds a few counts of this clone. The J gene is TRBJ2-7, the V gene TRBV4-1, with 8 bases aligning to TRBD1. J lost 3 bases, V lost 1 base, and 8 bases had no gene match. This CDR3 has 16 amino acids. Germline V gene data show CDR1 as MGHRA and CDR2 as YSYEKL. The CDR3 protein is CASSQARGRIGYEQYF. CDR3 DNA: TGCGCCAGCAGCCAAGCCAGGGGGCGAATTGGCTACGAGCAGTACTTC.

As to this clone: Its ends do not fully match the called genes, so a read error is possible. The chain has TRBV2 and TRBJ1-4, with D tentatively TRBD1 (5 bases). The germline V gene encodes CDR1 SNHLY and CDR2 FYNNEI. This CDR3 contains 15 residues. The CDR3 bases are TGTGCCAGCAGCGAAGGTCGGGGACTTAATGAAAAACTGTTTTTT. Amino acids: CASSEGRGLNEKLFF.

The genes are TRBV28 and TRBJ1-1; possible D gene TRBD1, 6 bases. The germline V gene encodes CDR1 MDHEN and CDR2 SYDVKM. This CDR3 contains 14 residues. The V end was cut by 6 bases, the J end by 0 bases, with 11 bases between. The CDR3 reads CASRSGTMNTEAFF. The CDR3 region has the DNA TGTGCCAGCAGGTCAGGGACAATGAACACTGAAGCTTTCTTT.

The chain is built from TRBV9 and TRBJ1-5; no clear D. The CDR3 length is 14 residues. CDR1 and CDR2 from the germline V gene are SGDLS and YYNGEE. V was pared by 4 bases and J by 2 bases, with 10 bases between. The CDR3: CASSPSSGNQPQHF. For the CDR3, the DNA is TGTGCCAGCAGCCCCTCGTCGGGCAATCAGCCCCAGCATTTT.

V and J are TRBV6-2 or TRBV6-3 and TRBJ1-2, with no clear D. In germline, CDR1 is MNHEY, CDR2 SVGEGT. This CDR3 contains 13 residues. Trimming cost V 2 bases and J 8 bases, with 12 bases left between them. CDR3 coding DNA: TGTGCCAGCAGTTACGGCCCATTGGAGGGCTACACCTTC. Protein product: CASSYGPLEGYTF.

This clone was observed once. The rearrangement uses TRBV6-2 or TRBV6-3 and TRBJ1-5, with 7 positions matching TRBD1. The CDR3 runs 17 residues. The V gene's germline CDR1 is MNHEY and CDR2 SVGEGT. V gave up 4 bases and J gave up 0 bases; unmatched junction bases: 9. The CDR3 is CASSSSTGYFSNQPQHF. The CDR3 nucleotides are TGTGCCAGCAGTTCCTCGACAGGGTACTTTAGCAATCAGCCCCAGCATTTT.

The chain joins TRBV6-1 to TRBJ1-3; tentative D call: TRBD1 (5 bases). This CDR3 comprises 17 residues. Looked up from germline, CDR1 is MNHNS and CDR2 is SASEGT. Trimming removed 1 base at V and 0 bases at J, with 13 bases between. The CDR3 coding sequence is TGTGCCAGCAGTGAAGGCAGGGTCCGTGACTCTGGAAACACCATATATTTT. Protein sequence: CASSEGRVRDSGNTIYF.

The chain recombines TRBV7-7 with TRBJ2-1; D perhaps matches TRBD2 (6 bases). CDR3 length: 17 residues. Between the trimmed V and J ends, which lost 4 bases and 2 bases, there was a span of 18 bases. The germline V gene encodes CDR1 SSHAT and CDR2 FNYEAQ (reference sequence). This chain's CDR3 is CASSSYPAGSAYNEQFF. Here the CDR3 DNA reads TGTGCCAGCAGCTCCTACCCCGCGGGGTCGGCCTACAATGAGCAGTTCTTC.

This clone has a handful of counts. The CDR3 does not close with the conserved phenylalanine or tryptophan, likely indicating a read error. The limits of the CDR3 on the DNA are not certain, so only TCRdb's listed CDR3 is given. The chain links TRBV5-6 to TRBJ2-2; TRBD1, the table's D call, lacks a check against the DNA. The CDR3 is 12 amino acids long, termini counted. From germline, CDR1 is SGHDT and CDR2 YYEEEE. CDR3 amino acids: CASSLFSSDREY.

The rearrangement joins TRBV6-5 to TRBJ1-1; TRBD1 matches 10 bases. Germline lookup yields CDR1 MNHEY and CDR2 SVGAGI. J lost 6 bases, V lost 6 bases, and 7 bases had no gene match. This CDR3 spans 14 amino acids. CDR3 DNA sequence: TGTGCCAGCAGAGGCGGGACAGGGGTGGCTGAAGCTTTCTTT. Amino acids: CASRGGTGVAEAFF.

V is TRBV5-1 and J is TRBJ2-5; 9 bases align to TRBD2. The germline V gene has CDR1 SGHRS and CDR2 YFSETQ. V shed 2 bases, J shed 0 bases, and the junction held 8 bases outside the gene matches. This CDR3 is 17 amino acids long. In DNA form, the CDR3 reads TGCGCCAGCAGCTTCATGATAGCGGGGGCATACCAAGAGACCCAGTACTTC. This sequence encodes CASSFMIAGAYQETQYF. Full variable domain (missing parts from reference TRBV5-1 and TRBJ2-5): KAGVTQTPRYLIKTRGQQVTLSCSPISGHRSVSWYQQTPGQGLQFLFEYFSETQRNKGNFPGRFSGRQFSNSRSEMNVSTLELGDSALYLCASSFMIAGAYQETQYFGPGTRLLVL.

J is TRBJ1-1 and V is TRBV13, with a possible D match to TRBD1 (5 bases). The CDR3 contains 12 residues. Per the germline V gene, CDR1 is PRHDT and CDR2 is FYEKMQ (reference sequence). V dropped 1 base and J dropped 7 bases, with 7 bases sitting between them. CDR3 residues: CASSLDGGEAFF. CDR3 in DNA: TGTGCCAGCAGCTTAGACGGGGGTGAAGCTTTCTTT.

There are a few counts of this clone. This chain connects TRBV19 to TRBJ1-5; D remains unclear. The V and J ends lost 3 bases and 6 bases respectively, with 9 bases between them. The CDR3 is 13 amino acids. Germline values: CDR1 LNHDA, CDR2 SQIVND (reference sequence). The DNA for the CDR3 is TGTGCCAGTAGTATTGCGGAGGTTCAGCCCCAGCATTTT. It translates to CASSIAEVQPQHF. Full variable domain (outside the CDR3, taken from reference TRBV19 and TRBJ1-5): DGGITQSPKYLFRKEGQNVTLSCEQNLNHDAMYWYRQDPGQGLRLIYYSQIVNDFQKGDIAEGYSVSREKKESFPLTVTSAQKNPTAFYLCASSIAEVQPQHFGDGTRLSIL.

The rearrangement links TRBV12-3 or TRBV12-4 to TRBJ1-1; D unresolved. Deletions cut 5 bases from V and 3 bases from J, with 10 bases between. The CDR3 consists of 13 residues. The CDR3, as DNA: TGTGCCAGCAGTCGTATAGAATACACTGAAGCTTTCTTT. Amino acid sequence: CASSRIEYTEAFF.

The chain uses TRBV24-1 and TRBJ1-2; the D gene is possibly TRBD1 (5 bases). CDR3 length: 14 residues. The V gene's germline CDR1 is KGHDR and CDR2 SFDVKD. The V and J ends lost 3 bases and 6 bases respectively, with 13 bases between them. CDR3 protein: CATSDGRGWDGYTF. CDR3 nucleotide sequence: TGTGCCACCAGTGATGGGAGGGGATGGGATGGCTACACCTTC.

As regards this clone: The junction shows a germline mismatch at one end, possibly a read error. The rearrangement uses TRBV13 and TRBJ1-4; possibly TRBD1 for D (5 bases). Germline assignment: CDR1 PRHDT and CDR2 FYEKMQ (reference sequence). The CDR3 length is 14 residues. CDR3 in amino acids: CASSLGDSNEKLFF. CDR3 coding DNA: TGTGCCAGCAGCCTAGGGGACTCTAATGAAAAACTGTTTTTT.

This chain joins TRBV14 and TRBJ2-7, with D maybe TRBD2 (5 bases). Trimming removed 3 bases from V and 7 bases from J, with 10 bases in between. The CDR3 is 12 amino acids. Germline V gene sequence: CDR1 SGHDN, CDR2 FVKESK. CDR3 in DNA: TGTGCCAGCAGCCACGAGGGCGGGGAGCAGTACTTC. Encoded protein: CASSHEGGEQYF.

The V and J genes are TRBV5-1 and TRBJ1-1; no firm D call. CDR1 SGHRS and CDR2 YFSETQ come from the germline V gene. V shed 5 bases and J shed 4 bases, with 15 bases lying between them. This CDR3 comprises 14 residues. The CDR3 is CASRDDLGSTEAFF. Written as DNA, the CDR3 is TGCGCCAGCAGGGACGACCTCGGGAGCACTGAAGCTTTCTTT.

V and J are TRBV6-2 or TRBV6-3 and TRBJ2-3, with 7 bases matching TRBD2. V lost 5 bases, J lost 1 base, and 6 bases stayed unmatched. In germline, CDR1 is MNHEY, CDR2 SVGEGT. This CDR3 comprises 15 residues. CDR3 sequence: CASSPRTRGTDTQYF. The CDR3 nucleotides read TGTGCCAGCAGTCCAAGGACTAGAGGCACAGATACGCAGTATTTT.

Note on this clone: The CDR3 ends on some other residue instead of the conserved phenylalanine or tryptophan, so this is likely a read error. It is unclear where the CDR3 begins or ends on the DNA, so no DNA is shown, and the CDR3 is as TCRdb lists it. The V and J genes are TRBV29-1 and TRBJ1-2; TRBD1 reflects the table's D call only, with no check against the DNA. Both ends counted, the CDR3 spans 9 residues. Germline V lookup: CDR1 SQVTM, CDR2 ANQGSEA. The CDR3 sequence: CSVGGGQRI.

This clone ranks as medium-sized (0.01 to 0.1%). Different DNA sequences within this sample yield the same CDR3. The CDR3 loop reads CASSVGPGGEVGIAFF. The CDR3 DNA is TGTGCCAGCAGCGTAGGCCCGGGGGGGGAAGTAGGGATAGCTTTCTTT. The J gene is TRBJ1-1, the V gene TRBV9; tentatively, D is TRBD1 (5 bases). Germline V gene lookup returns CDR1 SGDLS and CDR2 YYNGEE. The CDR3 totals 16 residues. The V gene lost 0 bases and the J gene lost 10 bases, with 22 bases spanning the gap.

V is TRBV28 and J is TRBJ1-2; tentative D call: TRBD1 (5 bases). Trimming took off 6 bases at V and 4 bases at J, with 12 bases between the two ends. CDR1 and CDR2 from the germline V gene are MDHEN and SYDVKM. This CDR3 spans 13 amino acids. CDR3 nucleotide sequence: TGTGCCAGCAGGGGGGGGGTAGTCTATGGCTACACCTTC. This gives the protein CASRGGVVYGYTF.